One and the same sample provided the 26 T cell receptor beta chains below, sequenced in a study of cytomegalovirus exposure and HLA in healthy donors. Vbeta (60) and Jbeta (13) primers were used in the PCR. Using immunoSEQ multiplex PCR, the repertoire was profiled, and TCRdb retains in-frame clones only, with some absent. Among around 140,000 clones listed, roughly 80% were seen once. The source material was PBMCs. These receptors came from a man aged 35 to 55 in good health and CMV-seronegative.

In regard to this clone: Other DNA sequences in this sample translate to the same CDR3. This chain joins TRBV7-9 and TRBJ1-1, with 9 positions matching TRBD1. V shed 0 bases and J 1 base; nucleotides not matched to a gene: 0. Germline V gene sequence: CDR1 SEHNR, CDR2 FQNEAQ (reference sequence). CDR3 length: 15 residues. Here the CDR3 reads CASSLAGQGNTEAFF. The CDR3 bases are TGTGCCAGCAGCTTAGCGGGACAGGGGAACACTGAAGCTTTCTTT.

The chain uses TRBV7-6 and TRBJ2-6; D ambiguous. This CDR3 is 16 amino acids long. V was shortened by 0 bases and J by 0 bases, with 6 bases between the two germline ends. Germline V lookup: CDR1 SGHVS, CDR2 FNYEAQ. The CDR3 DNA reads TGTGCCAGCAGCTTAGCGCAGAACTCTGGGGCCAACGTCCTGACTTTC. Translated, it gives CASSLAQNSGANVLTF.

The rearrangement joins TRBV19 to TRBJ1-1, with TRBD1 identical over 8 bases. Germline V lookup: CDR1 LNHDA, CDR2 SQIVND (reference sequence). J lost 5 bases, V lost 5 bases, and 4 bases had no gene match. This CDR3 has 13 amino acids. CDR3 loop: CASSDRGRTEAFF. In DNA form, the CDR3 reads TGTGCCAGTAGTGACAGGGGTCGGACTGAAGCTTTCTTT.

The chain is built from TRBV7-3 and TRBJ2-3, with TRBD2 as a possible D gene (6 bases). Deletions cut 5 bases from V and 6 bases from J, with 12 bases between. The CDR3 has 13 amino acids. Germline-derived CDR1 and CDR2 are SGHTA and FQGTGA. The CDR3 nucleotides are TGTGCCAGCAGCATGACTAGTTCGGATACGCAGTATTTT. It specifies CASSMTSSDTQYF.

J is TRBJ2-4 and V is TRBV5-4; D ambiguous. The CDR3 loop spans 14 amino acids. Per germline, CDR1 SGHNT and CDR2 YYREEE (reference sequence). V lost 7 bases and J lost 0, with 11 bases in between. The CDR3 protein is CASGRFLAKNIQYF. CDR3 bases: TGTGCCAGCGGCAGGTTTTTAGCCAAAAACATTCAGTACTTC.

The V call is TRBV7-9, the J call TRBJ1-3; D unresolved. The CDR3 contains 16 residues. The V and J ends lost 1 base and 0 bases respectively, with 10 bases between them. Germline V gives CDR1 SEHNR, CDR2 FQNEAQ (reference sequence). The CDR3 sequence is CASSLEIGDSGNTIYF. Here the CDR3 DNA reads TGTGCCAGCAGCTTAGAGATCGGGGACTCTGGAAACACCATATATTTT.

The rearrangement links TRBV4-1 to TRBJ2-5; no definite D call. Judging by the DNA end, TRBJ2-7 fits better; the J call may be wrong. This CDR3 is 15 amino acids long. In germline, CDR1 is MGHRA, CDR2 YSYEKL. CDR3 loop: CASSQVHASSYEQYF. The DNA of the CDR3 is TGCGCCAGCAGCCAAGTCCATGCCTCCTCCTACGAGCAGTACTTC.

The chain joins TRBV19 to TRBJ1-2; maybe TRBD1 (6 bases). CDR3 length equals 13 residues. Trimming took 1 base from V and 4 from J, leaving 7 bases between them. Germline V gene lookup returns CDR1 LNHDA and CDR2 SQIVND (reference sequence). The CDR3 coding sequence is TGTGCCAGTAGTATAGGACAGGTCTATGGCTACACCTTC. It specifies CASSIGQVYGYTF.

In this sample, this clone turned up a few times. The rearrangement joins TRBV10-2 to TRBJ2-7, with 7 bases lining up with TRBD2. CDR1 and CDR2 from the germline V gene are WSHSY and SAAADI. CDR3 length: 15 residues. J was trimmed by 3 bases and V by 6 bases; bases with no gene match: 11. The chain's CDR3 is CASSGTTSPLYEQYF. In nucleotides, the CDR3 is TGCGCCAGCAGCGGGACTACTTCTCCGCTCTACGAGCAGTACTTC.

The gene calls are TRBV2 and TRBJ2-7, with D maybe TRBD2 (6 bases). This CDR3 is 12 amino acids long. The V end was cut by 4 bases, the J end by 3 bases, with 7 bases between. Germline V gene lookup returns CDR1 SNHLY and CDR2 FYNNEI. The CDR3 loop reads CASSAGGYEQYF. CDR3 nucleotides: TGTGCCAGCAGTGCCGGGGGCTACGAGCAGTACTTC.

This clone was picked up one time. The chain carries TRBV7-3 and TRBJ2-5; TRBD1 matches at 12 bases. V lost 3 bases, J lost 13 bases, and 6 bases stayed unmatched. CDR1 and CDR2 from the germline V gene are SGHTA and FQGTGA. The CDR3 contains 13 residues. CDR3 loop: CASSFRGQGAAYF. The CDR3 DNA reads as TGTGCCAGCAGCTTTCGGGGACAGGGGGCAGCGTACTTC.

This rearrangement joins TRBV7-2 to TRBJ2-7; D unresolved. The CDR3 has 15 amino acids. The V end was cut by 4 bases, the J end by 0 bases, with 13 bases between. Per germline, CDR1 SGHTA and CDR2 FQGNSA. CDR3 DNA: TGTGCCAGCAGCTCATCTCTGACACTCTCCTACGAGCAGTACTTC. Encoded protein: CASSSSLTLSYEQYF.

This sequence joins TRBV5-6 and TRBJ1-2; 7 bases are shared with TRBD1. CDR1 is SGHDT, CDR2 YYEEEE, per germline. The CDR3 runs 13 residues. Trimming at V came to 3 bases and at J to 4 bases, leaving 3 bases not matched to a gene. CDR3: CASSSYRGYGYTF. As DNA, the CDR3 is TGTGCCAGCAGCTCGTACAGGGGCTATGGCTACACCTTC.

The chain carries TRBV27 and TRBJ1-6, with D perhaps matching TRBD1 (5 bases). Germline-derived CDR1 and CDR2 are MNHEY and SMNVEV (reference sequence). Trimming pared 2 bases from V and 10 bases from J, leaving 12 bases between. The CDR3 loop spans 14 amino acids. The CDR3 sequence is CASSLNFGGSPLHF. Here the CDR3 DNA reads TGTGCCAGCAGTTTAAATTTTGGGGGGTCACCCCTCCACTTT.

The J gene is TRBJ1-2, the V gene TRBV7-9, with 10 bases fitting TRBD1. Germline V gives CDR1 SEHNR, CDR2 FQNEAQ (reference sequence). The J segment lost 5 bases and the V segment lost 1 base, leaving 1 base of the junction unmatched. The CDR3 consists of 14 residues. CDR3 DNA: TGTGCCAGCAGCTTAGGGGGACAGGGGTATGGCTACACCTTC. It codes for CASSLGGQGYGYTF. The variable domain in full, completed from reference TRBV7-9 and TRBJ1-2, reads DTGVSQNPRHKITKRGQNVTFRCDPISEHNRLYWYRQTLGQGPEFLTYFQNEAQLEKSRLLSDRFSAERPKGSFSTLEIQRTEQGDSAMYLCASSLGGQGYGYTFGSGTRLTVV.

The J gene is TRBJ1-1, the V gene TRBV7-8; no clear D gene. Germline lookup yields CDR1 SGHVS and CDR2 FQNEAQ. V was clipped by 4 bases and J by 3 bases, with 15 bases between them. The CDR3 has 15 amino acids. CDR3 loop: CASSYEIGSDTEAFF. CDR3 in DNA: TGTGCCAGCAGCTATGAGATCGGGAGCGACACTGAAGCTTTCTTT.

Details on this clone: The same CDR3 can be traced to other DNA sequences in this sample. V usage is TRBV6-1 and J usage is TRBJ1-2, with a possible D match to TRBD1 (6 bases). V lost 3 bases and J 5 bases, leaving 13 bases between the germline ends. Germline lookup yields CDR1 MNHNS and CDR2 SASEGT. This CDR3 is 14 amino acids long. CDR3 nucleotide sequence: TGTGCCAGCAGTGACTGGGGGCTAGGATATGGCTACACCTTC. This gives the protein CASSDWGLGYGYTF.

The V gene is TRBV6-7, the J gene TRBJ2-2, with a weak D call TRBD1 (5 bases). TRBV6-7 is an ORF; its function is uncertain. The CDR3 length is 18 residues. Deletions cut 5 bases from V and 6 bases from J, with 25 bases between. The CDR3 is CASSDPMRPGNCPGELFF. CDR3 DNA: TGTGCCAGCAGTGATCCTATGCGGCCAGGGAATTGTCCCGGGGAGCTGTTTTTT.

V usage is TRBV5-1 and J usage is TRBJ2-7, with a possible D match to TRBD2 (7 bases). V gave up 4 bases and J gave up 4 bases, with 15 bases separating them. Per germline, CDR1 SGHRS and CDR2 YFSETQ. The CDR3 sequence is 14 residues long. The DNA of the CDR3 is TGCGCCAGCAGCGGGGGGGGCGGGTTGTACGAGCAGTACTTC. This encodes CASSGGGGLYEQYF.

Regarding this clone: At one end, the junction sequence differs from germline, possibly due to a read error. The chain carries TRBV6-6 and TRBJ1-1; D possibly corresponds to TRBD1 (5 bases). The length of the CDR3 is 15 residues. Per the germline V gene, CDR1 is MNHNY and CDR2 is SVGAGI (reference sequence). CDR3 in amino acids: CASSWGTISGTGAFF. In DNA form, the CDR3 reads TGTGCCAGCAGTTGGGGGACTATAAGTGGCACTGGAGCTTTCTTT.

The chain joins TRBV19 to TRBJ2-7, with 8 bases lining up with TRBD1. The ends lost 4 bases at V and 3 bases at J; junction bases unmatched: 2. Looked up from germline, CDR1 is LNHDA and CDR2 is SQIVND (reference sequence). This CDR3 has 13 amino acids. The CDR3 coding sequence is TGTGCCAGTAGTAGGACAGGGAACTACGAGCAGTACTTC. This gives the protein CASSRTGNYEQYF.

CDR3 loop: CASREPVRPLHF. The CDR3, as DNA: TGTGCCAGCAGAGAGCCCGTCCGACCCCTCCACTTT. The gene calls are TRBV2 and TRBJ1-6; no firm D call. There are 12 residues in the CDR3. The germline CDR1 and CDR2 sequences are SNHLY and FYNNEI. Trimming shortened V by 6 bases and J by 12 bases, and 12 bases separated the two germline ends.

The chain carries TRBV7-9 and TRBJ1-4; D gene ambiguous. CDR1 and CDR2 from the germline V gene are SEHNR and FQNEAQ (reference sequence). This CDR3 is built from 14 residues. With 2 bases removed from V and 8 bases from J, the gap between germline ends came to 12 bases. The CDR3 region has the DNA TGTGCCAGCAGCTTACTCAGCGGCGGGGAAAAACTGTTTTTT. Amino acids: CASSLLSGGEKLFF.

This clone was found a few times. This chain uses TRBV27 with TRBJ1-2; the D gene is possibly TRBD1 (5 bases). V lost 2 bases to trimming and J lost 3 bases, with 7 bases between them. The V gene's germline CDR1 is MNHEY and CDR2 SMNVEV (reference sequence). The CDR3 contains 13 residues. CDR3 region: CASSLRGYYGYTF. In DNA form, the CDR3 reads TGTGCCAGCAGTTTAAGGGGTTACTATGGCTACACCTTC.

The chain carries TRBV27 and TRBJ2-7; TRBD1 is a possible D gene (6 bases). The ends were cut back, 8 bases at V and 4 bases at J, with 18 bases in the middle. The CDR3 sequence is 14 residues long. Per the germline V gene, CDR1 is MNHEY and CDR2 is SMNVEV (reference sequence). The DNA for the CDR3 is TGTGCCAGCTCCCAAAGGGGGACAAAGTACGAGCAGTACTTC. Amino acid sequence: CASSQRGTKYEQYF.

This clone showed up just a few times. V usage is TRBV6-5 and J usage is TRBJ2-7; TRBD1 matches at 7 bases. There are 14 residues in the CDR3. The V segment lost 9 bases and the J segment 0 bases; nucleotides outside the gene matches: 8. The V gene's germline CDR1 is MNHEY and CDR2 SVGAGI. CDR3 coding DNA: TGTGCCAGTCAAGACAGGGTCCTCTCCTACGAGCAGTACTTC. Translation gives CASQDRVLSYEQYF.